Here is one T cell receptor (beta chain) with its context. The antigen remains unidentified. The data stem from a study of cytomegalovirus exposure and HLA in healthy donors. Study-wide findings and caveats: A later analysis found TCR association rates differed by HLA locus, highest for DRB1 and lowest for HLA-C.

This CDR3 is built from 15 residues. The V end lost 1 base, the J end lost 2 bases, and 11 bases lay between the germline ends. The germline V gene encodes CDR1 MNHNS and CDR2 SASEGT. 13 Jbeta primers and 60 Vbeta primers were used for the PCR. Libraries were prepared by immunoSEQ multiplex PCR; TCRdb keeps only in-frame clonotypes and omits some of them. Here the sample spans under 130,000 clones, 74% being singletons. Input material: PBMCs. This receptor was obtained from a man aged 45 to 65 in good health and CMV-seropositive. The chain uses TRBV6-1 and TRBJ1-1, with unresolved D. CDR3 amino acids: CASSEGWAGNTEAFF. The CDR3 coding sequence is TGTGCCAGCAGTGAAGGCTGGGCAGGTAACACTGAAGCTTTCTTT.